One sample yielded the 25 T cell receptor beta chains listed below, sequenced in a study of early T cells in non-severe SARS-CoV-2 infection (dated by TCRdb to the early 2020s). The library was generated by 5' RACE. Sequenced on a NextSeq 500. Clones were called with MiXCR by TCRdb after fastp trimmed the public reads at Q25, and only in-frame beta chains were retained. Rows with one shared CDR3 protein collapse into an entry with the most common genes and DNA. In all, the sample holds around 27,000 distinct CDR3 sequences, and 3% to 4% of those were seen once. Together, the top ten hold 8.2% of the sample. The sequenced sample was whole blood. The receptors stem from an adult who was a healthcare worker with PCR-confirmed SARS-CoV-2 infection or an uninfected control (not recorded which).

The rearrangement joins TRBV5-1 to TRBJ2-7; D is possibly TRBD1 (5 bases). The CDR3 loop spans 13 amino acids. Germline assignment: CDR1 SGHRS and CDR2 YFSETQ. The ends were cut back, 0 bases at V and 3 bases at J, with 7 bases in the middle. The CDR3 region has the DNA TGCGCCAGCAGCTTGGTCCAGGGCTACGAGCAGTACTTC. It specifies CASSLVQGYEQYF.

This clonotype came up many times. CDR3 residues: CASSPPPGLAGLLSTGELFF. The CDR3 DNA sequence: TGCGCCAGCAGCCCCCCGCCGGGACTAGCGGGGCTTCTGTCAACCGGGGAGCTGTTTTTT. The J gene is TRBJ2-2, the V gene TRBV4-3; 13 bases are shared with TRBD2. Per germline, CDR1 LGHNA and CDR2 YSLEER. The CDR3 is 20 amino acids. The V and J ends lost 4 bases and 5 bases, in that order; junction bases with no gene match: 16.

This clonotype was found a few times. The chain joins TRBV6-2 or TRBV6-3 to TRBJ1-1, with D unresolved. Trimming left V 4 bases short and J 5 bases short, with 14 bases between. The CDR3 contains 14 residues. The germline gives CDR1 MNHEY, CDR2 SVGEGT. The CDR3 DNA sequence: TGTGCCAGCAGTTTCGGGAAGGGAAGTACTGAAGCTTTCTTT. The encoded protein is CASSFGKGSTEAFF.

This clonotype was found many times. The CDR3 region is CASSSGAGVPGELFF. Here the CDR3 DNA reads TGTGCCAGCAGTTCGGGAGCGGGAGTTCCCGGGGAGCTGTTTTTT. The V call is TRBV12-3 or TRBV12-4, the J call TRBJ2-2; 8 bases are a match to TRBD2. J gave up 6 bases and V 4 bases, and 7 bases lay outside the gene matches. The length of the CDR3 is 15 residues.

There are many counts of this clonotype. The V and J genes are TRBV9 and TRBJ2-5; tentative D call: TRBD2 (6 bases). Germline V gene sequence: CDR1 SGDLS, CDR2 YYNGEE. The CDR3 is 15 amino acids. Trimming left V 0 bases short and J 4 bases short, with 13 bases between. This CDR3 reads CASSVAGGEVETQYF. For the CDR3, the DNA is TGTGCCAGCAGCGTAGCTGGAGGGGAAGTAGAGACCCAGTACTTC.

This clonotype has at least ten counts. The chain employs TRBV11-2 and TRBJ1-5; TRBD1 matches at 9 bases. The germline gives CDR1 SGHAT, CDR2 FQNNGV. Germline trimming cut 6 bases from V and 4 bases from J; bases unmatched to any gene: 10. This CDR3 comprises 16 residues. The CDR3 DNA follows: TGTGCCAGCAGAGACTCCGGGACAGGGAATAATCAGCCCCAGCATTTT. It codes for CASRDSGTGNNQPQHF.

This clonotype was observed at least ten times. CDR3 region: CAISGGTYEQYF. DNA of the CDR3: TGTGCCATCTCGGGAGGTACCTACGAGCAGTACTTC. The genes are TRBV10-3 and TRBJ2-7, with 7 bases matching TRBD2. CDR3 length: 12 amino acids. J gave up 2 bases and V 8 bases, and 3 bases lay outside the gene matches. Germline V gene data show CDR1 as ENHRY and CDR2 as SYGVKD.

This clonotype was recorded at least ten times. The genes are TRBV4-2 and TRBJ1-4; the D is unclear. CDR1 and CDR2 (germline): LGHNA, YNFKEQ. V was pared by 3 bases and J by 0 bases, with 5 bases between. The CDR3 sequence is 14 residues long. CDR3 bases: TGTGCCAGCAGCCACGGGGCAACTAATGAAAAACTGTTTTTT. Translated, it gives CASSHGATNEKLFF.

This clonotype was seen at least ten times. The J gene is TRBJ2-7, the V gene TRBV5-1, with 7 bases fitting TRBD1. Germline trimming cut 4 bases from V and 3 bases from J; bases unmatched to any gene: 13. Germline loops: CDR1 SGHRS, CDR2 YFSETQ. The CDR3 consists of 16 residues. CDR3 sequence (DNA): TGCGCCAGCAGCGACGCCCACTCGACAGGGAACTACGAGCAGTACTTC. It translates to CASSDAHSTGNYEQYF.

This clonotype was seen a few times. The rearrangement joins TRBV6-2 or TRBV6-3 to TRBJ2-7, with D possibly called TRBD1 or TRBD2 (5 bases each). Looked up from germline, CDR1 is MNHEY and CDR2 is SVGEGT. V was cut by 4 bases and J by 3 bases, with 19 bases left in between. The CDR3 is 16 amino acids. The CDR3 nucleotides are TGTGCCAGCAGTTTCGGGGCGAACGGTCTAGTCTACGAGCAGTACTTC. Its protein is CASSFGANGLVYEQYF.

This clonotype was observed many times. The rearrangement joins TRBV5-1 to TRBJ2-3, with 9 positions matching TRBD2. The CDR3 length is 18 residues. The germline V gene has CDR1 SGHRS and CDR2 YFSETQ. Trimming removed 2 bases from V and 2 bases from J; junction bases left unmatched: 12. The CDR3 is CASSFSIRLADFTDTQYF. The CDR3 DNA reads as TGCGCCAGCAGCTTCTCAATTCGACTAGCGGATTTCACAGATACGCAGTATTTT.

This clonotype occurred many times. This chain connects TRBV5-5 to TRBJ1-2; D is possibly TRBD1 (6 bases). The length of the CDR3 is 13 residues. The ends were cut back, 1 base at V and 3 bases at J, with 7 bases in the middle. Germline assignment: CDR1 SGHKS and CDR2 YYEKEE (reference sequence). The CDR3, as DNA: TGTGCCAGCAGCTTGAGACAGGACTATGGCTACACCTTC. This sequence encodes CASSLRQDYGYTF.

The sample holds many counts of this clonotype. The gene calls are TRBV5-1 and TRBJ1-5; D unclear. The CDR3 extends over 15 amino acids. V was trimmed by 4 bases and J by 1 base, leaving 12 bases between them. In germline, CDR1 is SGHRS, CDR2 YFSETQ. Here the CDR3 reads CASSTAPGSNQPQHF. The CDR3, as DNA: TGCGCCAGCAGCACCGCCCCAGGAAGCAATCAGCCCCAGCATTTT. The full variable domain, its missing parts supplied by reference TRBV5-1 and TRBJ1-5, is KAGVTQTPRYLIKTRGQQVTLSCSPISGHRSVSWYQQTPGQGLQFLFEYFSETQRNKGNFPGRFSGRQFSNSRSEMNVSTLELGDSALYLCASSTAPGSNQPQHFGDGTRLSIL.

This clonotype was observed at least ten times. CDR3 protein: CASSRTVLNTEAFF. CDR3 DNA: TGTGCCAGCAGCCGGACAGTACTAAACACTGAAGCTTTCTTT. This sequence joins TRBV9 and TRBJ1-1; tentative D call: TRBD1 (6 bases). From germline, CDR1 is SGDLS and CDR2 YYNGEE. CDR3 size: 14 residues. Trimming removed 4 bases at V and 2 bases at J, with 12 bases between.

This clonotype has a count of ten or more. The chain links TRBV4-1 to TRBJ2-2; D ambiguous. Germline V gives CDR1 MGHRA, CDR2 YSYEKL. The CDR3 runs 15 residues. V shed 0 bases and J shed 7 bases, with 12 bases lying between them. The CDR3 coding sequence is TGCGCCAGCAGCCAAGATCGTCTGAGACTCGGGGAGCTGTTTTTT. Protein sequence: CASSQDRLRLGELFF.

This clonotype came up many times. An end of the junction differs from the germline gene, which may be a read error. V gene TRBV7-7 combines with J gene TRBJ2-5; a weak D match, TRBD2 (5 bases). Germline V gene sequence: CDR1 SSHAT, CDR2 FNYEAQ (reference sequence). The CDR3 runs 13 residues. The CDR3 sequence is CASTSGIGETQYF. The CDR3 nucleotides are TGTGCTAGCACCTCGGGGATAGGAGAGACCCAGTACTTC.

This clonotype was counted only a few times. CDR3 sequence (DNA): TGTGCCAGCAGCGTAGGGGACGGAGAAGACATTCAGTACTTC. Protein sequence: CASSVGDGEDIQYF. V is TRBV9 and J is TRBJ2-4; D possibly matches TRBD1 or TRBD2 (5 bases each). The length of the CDR3 is 14 residues. Trimming removed 0 bases at V and 8 bases at J, with 12 bases between. Looked up from germline, CDR1 is SGDLS and CDR2 is YYNGEE.

At least ten counts were recorded for this clonotype. The chain links TRBV6-1 to TRBJ1-5; D uncertain. The ends were cut back, 6 bases at V and 9 bases at J, with 21 bases in the middle. This CDR3 has 15 amino acids. CDR1 is MNHNS and CDR2 is SASEGT in the germline V gene. The DNA for the CDR3 is TGTGCCAGCAGAGAGCCCGGGCTCCCTCTAGGGCCCCAGCATTTT. It specifies CASREPGLPLGPQHF.

This clonotype was counted at least ten times. The rearrangement links TRBV11-2 to TRBJ2-1, with a possible D match to TRBD2 (7 bases). The CDR3 has 17 amino acids. V dropped 5 bases and J dropped 0 bases, with 17 bases sitting between them. From germline, CDR1 is SGHAT and CDR2 FQNNGV. CDR3 amino acids: CASSLLRGGNSYNEQFF. In nucleotides, the CDR3 is TGTGCCAGCAGCCTCCTGAGGGGGGGAAACTCCTACAATGAGCAGTTCTTC.

The chain has TRBV5-1 and TRBJ2-7, with 10 bases matching TRBD2. J lost 3 bases, V lost 0 bases, and 3 bases had no gene match. This CDR3 has 15 residues. The V gene's germline CDR1 is SGHRS and CDR2 YFSETQ. The CDR3 coding sequence is TGCGCCAGCAGCTTGGTGGCTAGCGGGGGCTACGAGCAGTACTTC. Amino acids: CASSLVASGGYEQYF.

This clonotype was seen many times. The rearrangement uses TRBV6-1 and TRBJ2-3; TRBD2 matches at 8 bases. V shed 11 bases, J shed 4 bases, and the junction held 11 bases outside the gene matches. The CDR3 totals 14 residues. Germline CDR1 is MNHNS and CDR2 is SASEGT. The CDR3 DNA sequence: TGTGCCGGCTCTATAGCGGGAATCGCAGATACGCAGTATTTT. This translates into CAGSIAGIADTQYF.

As regards this clonotype: This sequence may be a read error, since a much larger clone differs from it by one base. The genes are TRBV11-2 and TRBJ2-1; tentative D call: TRBD2 (6 bases). Germline V gives CDR1 SGHAT, CDR2 FQNNGV. The CDR3 consists of 13 residues. The CDR3 reads CAGSWTEGNEQFF. The CDR3, as DNA: TGTGCCGGCAGCTGGACGGAGGGGAATGAGCAGTTCTTC.

This clonotype is medium-sized within its sample. V usage is TRBV20-1 and J usage is TRBJ1-5, with a weak D call TRBD1 (5 bases). V was pared by 6 bases and J by 7 bases, with 19 bases between. This CDR3 region has 14 residues. CDR1 is DFQATT and CDR2 is SNEGSKA in the germline V gene (reference sequence). The CDR3 sequence is CSAEPEGIGQPQHF. The CDR3 region has the DNA TGCAGTGCGGAGCCGGAGGGGATAGGCCAGCCCCAGCATTTT.

This clonotype has a count of ten or more. The chain joins TRBV20-1 to TRBJ1-1; TRBD1 might be the D (5 bases). Germline assignment: CDR1 DFQATT and CDR2 SNEGSKA (reference sequence). This CDR3 spans 15 amino acids. V lost 0 bases and J lost 8, with 19 bases in between. For the CDR3, the DNA is TGCAGTGCTAGAGATCGCGTCGACAGACTAGCCGAAGCTTTCTTT. Translating it yields CSARDRVDRLAEAFF.

To note about this clonotype: A read error may account for a junction end that differs from germline. The rearrangement uses TRBV12-3 or TRBV12-4 and TRBJ1-6; D ambiguous. This CDR3 is built from 18 residues. This CDR3 reads CASSRSRLDVSRNSPIHF. The CDR3 DNA is TGTGCCAGCAGTCGTTCTCGCTTGGACGTCAGCAGGAATTCACCCATCCACTTT.